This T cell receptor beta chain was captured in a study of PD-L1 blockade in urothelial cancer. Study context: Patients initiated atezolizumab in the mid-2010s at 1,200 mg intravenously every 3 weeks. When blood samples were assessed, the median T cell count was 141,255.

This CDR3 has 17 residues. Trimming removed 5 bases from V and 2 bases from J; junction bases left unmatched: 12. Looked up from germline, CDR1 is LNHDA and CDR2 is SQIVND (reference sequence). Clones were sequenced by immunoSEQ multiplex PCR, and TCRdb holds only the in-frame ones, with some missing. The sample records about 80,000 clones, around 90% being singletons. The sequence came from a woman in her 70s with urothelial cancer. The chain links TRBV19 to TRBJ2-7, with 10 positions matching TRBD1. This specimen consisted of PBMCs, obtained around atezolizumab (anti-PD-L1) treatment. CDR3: CASSRRQGTGVAYEQYF. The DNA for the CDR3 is TGTGCCAGTAGTCGACGCCAAGGGACAGGGGTCGCCTACGAGCAGTACTTC. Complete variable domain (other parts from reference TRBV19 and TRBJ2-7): DGGITQSPKYLFRKEGQNVTLSCEQNLNHDAMYWYRQDPGQGLRLIYYSQIVNDFQKGDIAEGYSVSREKKESFPLTVTSAQKNPTAFYLCASSRRQGTGVAYEQYFGPGTRLTVT.